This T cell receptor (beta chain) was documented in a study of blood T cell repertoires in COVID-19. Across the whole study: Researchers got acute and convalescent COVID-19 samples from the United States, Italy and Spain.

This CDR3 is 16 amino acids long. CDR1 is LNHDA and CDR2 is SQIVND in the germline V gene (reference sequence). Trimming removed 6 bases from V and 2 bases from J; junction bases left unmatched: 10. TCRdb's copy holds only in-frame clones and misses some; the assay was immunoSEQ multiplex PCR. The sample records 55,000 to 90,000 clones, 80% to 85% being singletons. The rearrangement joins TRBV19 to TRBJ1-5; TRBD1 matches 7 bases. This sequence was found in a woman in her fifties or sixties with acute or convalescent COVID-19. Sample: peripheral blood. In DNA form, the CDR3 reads TGTGCCAGTAGGAGCTTCGGTCAGGGGGGCAATCAGCCCCAGCATTTT. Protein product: CASRSFGQGGNQPQHF.